Listed below are T cell receptor beta chains from one sample, sequenced in a study of technical replicates of blood from a handful of donors. Sequencing was performed with immunoSEQ multiplex PCR; in TCRdb, only in-frame clones are kept and a portion is missing. The data show under 85,000 clones, approximately 93% seen once. The sequencing input was T cells isolated from PBMCs. The source of these receptors is a human donor in good health. CDR3s include the opening cysteine and the closing phenylalanine or tryptophan. Each record gives: clone size, D gene, J gene, V gene, CDR3 DNA, CDR3 protein. The D gene is left open where the match is weak. For some rows the clone size is stated as once, few or many, or as a class when expanded; others skip it.

.,.,TRBJ1-2,TRBV5-1,TGCGCCAGCAGCAGGGACATGGACTATGGCTACACCTTC,CASSRDMDYGYTF
.,.,TRBJ2-5,TRBV27,TGTGCCAGCAGTCGGCTGCAGACAGGTATCGTGTACTTC,CASSRLQTGIVYF
.,.,TRBJ1-1,TRBV19,TGTGCCAGTAGACCCGCAGGGGTTATGAACACTGAAGCTTTCTTT,CASRPAGVMNTEAFF
.,.,TRBJ1-5,TRBV5-1,TGCGCCAGCAGCTTGGATAGGGGGGGGGCACATAGCAATCAGCCCCAGCATTTT,CASSLDRGGAHSNQPQHF
.,TRBD2,TRBJ2-7,TRBV9,TGTGCCAGCAGCGATCCCGGGACTAGCGGGAGTCTGGGGGACTACGAGCAGTACTTC,CASSDPGTSGSLGDYEQYF
.,TRBD2,TRBJ2-7,TRBV19,TGTGCCAGTAGTATAGTACTGGCTAGCGGGCACCACTACGAGCAGTACTTC,CASSIVLASGHHYEQYF
.,TRBD1,TRBJ1-5,TRBV4-1,TGCGCCAGCAGCTGGACCGGGACAGTTGGCAATCAGCCCCAGCATTTT,CASSWTGTVGNQPQHF
.,.,TRBJ2-2,TRBV11-2,TGTGCCAGCAGCACGGCGGGCGGGACCACCGGGGAGCTGTTTTTT,CASSTAGGTTGELFF
.,TRBD1,TRBJ2-3,TRBV4-1,TGCGCCGCACAGGGGAGCACAGATACGCAGTATTTT,CAAQGSTDTQYF
.,.,TRBJ1-1,TRBV9,TGTGCCAGCAGCGTATTCTCAGTGGCCACTGAAGCTTTCTTT,CASSVFSVATEAFF
.,.,TRBJ2-7,TRBV4-2,TGTGCCAGCAGCCAAGTCGAAGGGGCCTACCTGTACGAGCAGTACTTC,CASSQVEGAYLYEQYF
.,TRBD2,TRBJ2-7,TRBV9,TGTGCCAGCAGCGACCGAGCGGGAACTGCCTCCTACGAGCAGTACTTC,CASSDRAGTASYEQYF
.,TRBD1,TRBJ1-1,TRBV5-1,TGCGCCAGCAGCTTGTGGGGGACAGGGAACACTGAAGCTTTCTTT,CASSLWGTGNTEAFF
.,TRBD1,TRBJ2-7,TRBV5-1,TGCGCCAGCACAAGGAACAGGGGATACGAGCAGTACTTC,CASTRNRGYEQYF
few,TRBD1,TRBJ1-1,TRBV7-8,TGTGCCAGCAGCTTATGGTCAGGGGGCAGGAACACTGAAGCTTTCTTT,CASSLWSGGRNTEAFF
.,.,TRBJ2-7,TRBV27,TGTGCCAGCAGTTTACTGGGGGCGGGGGACTACGAGCAGTACTTC,CASSLLGAGDYEQYF
.,TRBD2,TRBJ2-3,TRBV11-3,TGTGCCAGCAGCTTAGTGCGGCTAGCGGGAACAGATACGCAGTATTTT,CASSLVRLAGTDTQYF
.,.,TRBJ1-1,TRBV7-9,TGTGCCAGCAGCCCACGGTCGGGTAGGGGCACTGAAGCTTTCTTT,CASSPRSGRGTEAFF
.,TRBD1,TRBJ1-2,TRBV27,TGTGCCAGCAGTTCAGGGGGCCATGGCTACACCTTC,CASSSGGHGYTF
.,TRBD1,TRBJ1-5,TRBV28,TGTGCCAGCAGTCTCGGGACAGGGTTGTTCTTGAGCAATCAGCCCCAGCATTTT,CASSLGTGLFLSNQPQHF
once,.,TRBJ2-1,TRBV7-8,TGTGCCAGCAGCCACCAGTTGAATGAGCAGTTCTTC,CASSHQLNEQFF
.,.,TRBJ1-3,TRBV29-1,TGCAGCGTTGGACAGGGAAACACCATATATTTT,CSVGQGNTIYF
.,.,TRBJ1-2,TRBV10-3,TGTGCCTCGACGACAGTACGTAACTATGGCTACACCTTC,CASTTVRNYGYTF
.,TRBD1,TRBJ1-1,TRBV11-3,TGTGCCAGCAGCTTTGGACAGGGGTACCCTGAAGCTTTCTTT,CASSFGQGYPEAFF
.,TRBD2,TRBJ2-5,TRBV4-3,TGCGCCAGCAGCCAGACTAGCGGTATTGAAGAGACCCAGTACTTC,CASSQTSGIEETQYF
.,TRBD1,TRBJ2-5,TRBV27,TGTGCCAGCAGTTTCCAACAGGGGTGGGAGACCCAGTACTTC,CASSFQQGWETQYF
.,.,TRBJ1-2,TRBV25-1,TGTGCCAGCAGTGAATATAATATGGGCTACACCTTC,CASSEYNMGYTF
.,.,TRBJ2-2,TRBV10-3,TGTGCCATCAGTGAGCGCGGGACCGGGGAGCTGTTTTTT,CAISERGTGELFF
.,.,TRBJ1-3,TRBV7-6,TGTGCCAGCAGCTTAACTAGTACATGGGACACCATATATTTT,CASSLTSTWDTIYF
.,TRBD2,TRBJ2-7,TRBV14,TGTGCCAGCAGCCTCCGGACTAGCGCCTCCTACGAGCAGTACTTC,CASSLRTSASYEQYF
.,.,TRBJ1-5,TRBV6-1,TGTGCCAGCAGTGAAGTACTTTCTCAGCCCCAGCATTTT,CASSEVLSQPQHF
.,.,TRBJ2-3,TRBV7-2,TGTGCCAGCAGCTTAATCGTGGGAAGGGGAGATACGCAGTATTTT,CASSLIVGRGDTQYF
.,.,TRBJ2-3,TRBV7-9,TGTGCCAGCAGAGGGGGACGGGGAGATACGCAGTATTTT,CASRGGRGDTQYF
.,.,TRBJ2-5,TRBV2,TGTGCCAGCAAAAATCCCCCGGACACGGCGGAGACCCAGTACTTC,CASKNPPDTAETQYF
.,.,TRBJ1-3,TRBV5-8,TGTGCCAGCAGGCCTAGTTCTTGGTTTACTGGAAACACCATATATTTT,CASRPSSWFTGNTIYF
.,.,TRBJ2-7,TRBV11-2,TGTGCCAGCAGCTTAAGTCGGGTCTACGAGCAGTACTTC,CASSLSRVYEQYF
.,TRBD1,TRBJ2-7,TRBV6-1,TGTGCCAGCAGTCCAATGGGGCCGGGACAGTGGGAGCAGTACTTC,CASSPMGPGQWEQYF
.,.,TRBJ1-3,TRBV5-3,TGTGCCAGAAGCAAGGTCCGGGGAGAAGCTCATGGAAACACCATATATTTT,CARSKVRGEAHGNTIYF
.,TRBD1,TRBJ2-1,TRBV7-2,TGTGCCAGCAGCTTAGACAGGGGGCGCTTCGATGAGCAGTTCTTC,CASSLDRGRFDEQFF
.,.,TRBJ2-3,TRBV10-3,TGTGCCCTAATAGTGGGGCCGGATACGCAGTATTTT,CALIVGPDTQYF
.,TRBD1,TRBJ1-5,TRBV18,TGTGCCAGCTCACCTTGGGACAGGGAAAATCAGCCCCAGCATTTT,CASSPWDRENQPQHF
.,TRBD2,TRBJ2-5,TRBV28,TGTGCCAGCAGGAACGATCCGGGGGGAGGTCTGGGAGAGACCCAGTACTTC,CASRNDPGGGLGETQYF
.,.,TRBJ1-1,TRBV6-8,TGTGCCAGCAGTTCTCGGGGGTCGTACACTGAAGCTTTCTTT,CASSSRGSYTEAFF
.,.,TRBJ2-2,TRBV29-1,TGCAGCCACCGGGTCTTAAACACCGGGGAGCTGTTTTTT,CSHRVLNTGELFF
.,.,TRBJ2-7,TRBV10-3,TGTGCCATCATCCGGACTGGTGGCTACGAGCAGTACTTC,CAIIRTGGYEQYF
.,.,TRBJ1-5,TRBV25-1,TGTGCCAGCAGTGAAGTCGATCAGCCCCAGCATTTT,CASSEVDQPQHF
.,TRBD1,TRBJ1-1,TRBV9,TGTGCCAGCAGCGTAGACACAGGGGTGGACACTGAAGCTTTCTTT,CASSVDTGVDTEAFF